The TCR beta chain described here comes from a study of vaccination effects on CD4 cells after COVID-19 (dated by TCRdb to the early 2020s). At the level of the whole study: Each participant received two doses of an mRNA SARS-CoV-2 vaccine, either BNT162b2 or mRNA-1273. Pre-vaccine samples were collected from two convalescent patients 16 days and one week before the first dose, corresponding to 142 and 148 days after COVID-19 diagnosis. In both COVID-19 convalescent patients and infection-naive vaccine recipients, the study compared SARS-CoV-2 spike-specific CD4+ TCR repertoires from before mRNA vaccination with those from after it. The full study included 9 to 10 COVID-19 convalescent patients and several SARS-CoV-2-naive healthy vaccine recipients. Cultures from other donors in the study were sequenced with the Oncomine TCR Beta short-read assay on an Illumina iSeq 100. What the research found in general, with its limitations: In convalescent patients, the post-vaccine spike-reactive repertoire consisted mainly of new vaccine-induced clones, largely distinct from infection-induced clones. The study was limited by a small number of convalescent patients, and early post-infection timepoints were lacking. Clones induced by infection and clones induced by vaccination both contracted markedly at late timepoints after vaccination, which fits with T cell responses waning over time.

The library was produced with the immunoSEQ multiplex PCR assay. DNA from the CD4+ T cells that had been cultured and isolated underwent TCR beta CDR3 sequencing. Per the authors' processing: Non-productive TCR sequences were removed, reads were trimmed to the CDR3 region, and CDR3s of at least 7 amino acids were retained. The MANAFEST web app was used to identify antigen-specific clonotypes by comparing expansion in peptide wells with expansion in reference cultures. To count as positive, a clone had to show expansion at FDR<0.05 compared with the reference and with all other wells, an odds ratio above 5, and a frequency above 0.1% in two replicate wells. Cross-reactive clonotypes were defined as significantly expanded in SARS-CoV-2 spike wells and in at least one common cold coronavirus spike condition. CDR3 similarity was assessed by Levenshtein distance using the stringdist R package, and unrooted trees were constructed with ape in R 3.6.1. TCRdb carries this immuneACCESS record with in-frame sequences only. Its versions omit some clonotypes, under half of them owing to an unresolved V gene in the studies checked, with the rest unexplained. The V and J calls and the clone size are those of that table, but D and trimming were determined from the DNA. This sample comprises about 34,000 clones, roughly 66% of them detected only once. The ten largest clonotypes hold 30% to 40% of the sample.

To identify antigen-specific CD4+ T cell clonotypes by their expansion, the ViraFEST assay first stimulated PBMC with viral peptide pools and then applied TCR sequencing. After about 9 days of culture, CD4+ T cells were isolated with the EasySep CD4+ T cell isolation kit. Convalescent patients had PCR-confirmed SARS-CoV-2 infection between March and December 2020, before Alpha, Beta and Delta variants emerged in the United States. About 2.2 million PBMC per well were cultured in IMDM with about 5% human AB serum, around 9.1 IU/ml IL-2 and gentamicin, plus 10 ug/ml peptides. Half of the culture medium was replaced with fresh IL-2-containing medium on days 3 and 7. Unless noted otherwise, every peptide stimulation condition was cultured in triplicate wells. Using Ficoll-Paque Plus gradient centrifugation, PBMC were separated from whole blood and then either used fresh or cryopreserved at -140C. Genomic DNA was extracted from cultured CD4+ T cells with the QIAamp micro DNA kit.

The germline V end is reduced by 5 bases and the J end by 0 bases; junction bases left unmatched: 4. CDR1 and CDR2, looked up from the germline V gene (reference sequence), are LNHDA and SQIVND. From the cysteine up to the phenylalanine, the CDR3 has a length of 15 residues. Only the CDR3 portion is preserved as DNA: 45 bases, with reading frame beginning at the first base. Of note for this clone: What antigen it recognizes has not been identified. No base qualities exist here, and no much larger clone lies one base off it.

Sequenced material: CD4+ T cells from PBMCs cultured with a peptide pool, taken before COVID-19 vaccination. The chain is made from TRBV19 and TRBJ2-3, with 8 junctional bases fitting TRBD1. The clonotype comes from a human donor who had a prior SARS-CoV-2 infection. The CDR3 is CASSVRGLSTDTQYF. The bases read TGTGCCAGTAGTGTCAGGGGGCTGAGCACAGATACGCAGTATTTT. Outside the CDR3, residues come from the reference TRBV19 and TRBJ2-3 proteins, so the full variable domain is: DGGITQSPKYLFRKEGQNVTLSCEQNLNHDAMYWYRQDPGQGLRLIYYSQIVNDFQKGDIAEGYSVSREKKESFPLTVTSAQKNPTAFYLCASSVRGLSTDTQYFGPGTRLTVL.